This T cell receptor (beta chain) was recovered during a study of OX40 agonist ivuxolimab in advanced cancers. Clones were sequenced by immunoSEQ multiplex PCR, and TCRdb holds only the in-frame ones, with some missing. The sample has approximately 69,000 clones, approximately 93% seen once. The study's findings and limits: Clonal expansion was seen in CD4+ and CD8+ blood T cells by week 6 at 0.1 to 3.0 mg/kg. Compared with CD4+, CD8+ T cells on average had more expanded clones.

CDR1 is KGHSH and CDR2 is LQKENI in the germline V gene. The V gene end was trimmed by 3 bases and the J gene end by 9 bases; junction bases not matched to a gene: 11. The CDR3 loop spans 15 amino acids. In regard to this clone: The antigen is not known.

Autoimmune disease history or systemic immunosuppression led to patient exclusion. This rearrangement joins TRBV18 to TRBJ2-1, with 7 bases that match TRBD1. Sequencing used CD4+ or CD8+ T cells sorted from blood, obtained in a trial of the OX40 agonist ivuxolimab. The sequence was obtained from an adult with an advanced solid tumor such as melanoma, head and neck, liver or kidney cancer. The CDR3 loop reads CASSPSDRRTSEQFF. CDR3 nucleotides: TGTGCCAGCTCACCGTCGGACAGGAGGACCTCTGAGCAGTTCTTC.